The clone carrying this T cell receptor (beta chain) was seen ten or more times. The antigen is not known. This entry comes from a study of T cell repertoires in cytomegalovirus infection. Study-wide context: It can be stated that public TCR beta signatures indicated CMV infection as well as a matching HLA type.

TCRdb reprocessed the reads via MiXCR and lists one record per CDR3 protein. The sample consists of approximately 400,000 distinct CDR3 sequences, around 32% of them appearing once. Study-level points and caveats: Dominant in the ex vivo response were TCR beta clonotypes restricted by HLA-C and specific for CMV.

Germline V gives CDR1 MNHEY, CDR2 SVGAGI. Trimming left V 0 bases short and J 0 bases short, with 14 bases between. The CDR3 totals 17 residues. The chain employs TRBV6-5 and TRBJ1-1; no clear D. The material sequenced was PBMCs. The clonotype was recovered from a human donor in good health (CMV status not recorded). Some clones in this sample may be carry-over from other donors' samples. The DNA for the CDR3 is TGTGCCAGCAGTTACTCGGGAACTGATGAAATGAACACTGAAGCTTTCTTT. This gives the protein CASSYSGTDEMNTEAFF.